This is a list of T cell receptor beta chains from one sample in a study of T cell changes during pregnancy in multiple sclerosis. Assay used: immunoSEQ multiplex PCR; TCRdb lists only in-frame clones, some missing. Found here are under 40,000 clones, more than 85% of them singletons; the top ten hold about 0.45%. The starting material was CD4+ T cells from peripheral blood mononuclear cells, obtained in the third trimester of pregnancy. The receptors stem from a female donor in good health, enrolled as a control in a pregnancy study. Each CDR3 is given with its conserved first and last residue. The order of the fields is J gene, V gene, clone size, D gene, CDR3 protein, CDR3 DNA. D genes are given only for firm matches. Expanded clones get a size class; other rows say once, few or many, or leave the size out.

TRBJ1-4 | TRBV19 | NA | TRBD1 | CASNLGQVSNEKLFF | TGTGCCAGTAACCTGGGACAGGTTTCTAATGAAAAACTGTTTTTT
TRBJ2-7 | TRBV5-1 | NA | NA | CASSLEGRAGYEQYF | TGCGCCAGCAGCTTGGAGGGCAGGGCAGGATACGAGCAGTACTTC
TRBJ2-5 | TRBV7-2 | NA | NA | CASSLTVQETQYF | TGTGCCAGCAGCCTCACAGTCCAAGAGACCCAGTACTTC
TRBJ2-7 | TRBV30 | once | NA | CAWRQALHYEQYF | TGTGCCTGGCGCCAGGCGCTGCACTACGAGCAGTACTTC
TRBJ1-4 | TRBV2 | once | NA | CASSESLFREIDKLFF | TGTGCCAGCAGTGAATCCTTGTTCCGGGAAATAGATAAACTGTTTTTT
TRBJ2-7 | TRBV18 | NA | TRBD2 | CASSPGGPAGGEQYF | TGTGCCAGCTCACCGGGGGGCCCCGCGGGGGGCGAGCAGTACTTC
TRBJ2-7 | TRBV4-1 | NA | NA | CASSQPRSSYEQYF | TGCGCCAGCAGCCAACCCCGGAGCTCCTACGAGCAGTACTTC
TRBJ1-2 | TRBV14 | NA | TRBD1 | CASSLPGTAARSYTF | TGTGCCAGCAGCCTCCCCGGGACAGCGGCAAGAAGCTACACCTTC
TRBJ2-1 | TRBV5-1 | NA | TRBD1 | CASSLKPGQGYNEQFF | TGCGCCAGCAGCTTGAAACCGGGACAGGGCTACAATGAGCAGTTCTTC
TRBJ1-4 | TRBV7-2 | NA | TRBD1 | CASTQTGEGEKLFF | TGTGCCAGCACTCAAACAGGGGAAGGCGAAAAACTGTTTTTT
TRBJ1-2 | TRBV28 | NA | NA | CASSSSGTFFYGYTF | TGTGCCAGCAGTTCGTCCGGGACTTTTTTCTATGGCTACACCTTC
TRBJ1-2 | TRBV12-5 | NA | TRBD1 | CASGLAPDRAGYTF | TGTGCTAGTGGTTTGGCGCCCGACAGGGCTGGCTACACCTTC
TRBJ2-5 | TRBV14 | NA | NA | CASSQNSGETQYF | TGTGCCAGCAGCCAAAACTCGGGAGAGACCCAGTACTTC
TRBJ2-5 | TRBV20-1 | NA | NA | CSAASGETQYF | TGCAGTGCTGCCTCGGGAGAGACCCAGTACTTC
TRBJ2-5 | TRBV30 | NA | NA | CAWKRGQETQYF | TGTGCCTGGAAGAGGGGGCAAGAGACCCAGTACTTC
TRBJ1-2 | TRBV18 | NA | NA | CASSPPTSGQHGYTF | TGTGCCAGCTCACCACCCACGTCAGGGCAACATGGCTACACCTTC
TRBJ1-2 | TRBV28 | NA | NA | CASSSIEFNLKGYTF | TGTGCCAGCAGTTCAATCGAGTTTAATTTGAAAGGCTACACCTTC
TRBJ1-6 | TRBV5-1 | NA | NA | CASSFEAANSPLHF | TGCGCCAGCAGCTTCGAGGCTGCTAATTCACCCCTCCACTTT
TRBJ2-7 | TRBV9 | NA | NA | CASSVAGLVPHEQYF | TGTGCCAGCAGCGTAGCGGGATTAGTTCCCCACGAGCAGTACTTC
TRBJ1-5 | TRBV9 | NA | NA | CASSPRVQDQPQHF | TGTGCCAGCAGCCCCCGCGTCCAGGATCAGCCCCAGCATTTT
TRBJ1-1 | TRBV25-1 | NA | TRBD1 | CASSEQGASTEAFF | TGTGCCAGCAGTGAGCAGGGGGCGAGCACTGAAGCTTTCTTT
TRBJ1-1 | TRBV2 | NA | NA | CASSARTVNTEAFF | TGTGCCAGCAGTGCCCGGACTGTGAACACTGAAGCTTTCTTT
TRBJ2-5 | TRBV9 | NA | NA | CASSVVQGGGRETQYF | TGTGCCAGCAGCGTAGTCCAGGGAGGTGGTAGGGAGACCCAGTACTTC